These T cell receptor beta chains were read from a single sample in a study of blood T cell repertoires in COVID-19. The protocol was immunoSEQ multiplex PCR, while the TCRdb copy is restricted to in-frame clones and leaves out a portion. The sample holds approximately 260,000 clones, 70% to 90% seen once. The sequencing sample was made of PBMCs or T cells enriched from blood (not recorded which). The receptors were sampled from a middle-aged woman with acute COVID-19. Each CDR3 is given without its conserved first and last residue. Clone size is shown for a subset of rows, as once, few, many or a class of expanded clone.

size: -
J: TRBJ1-1
V: TRBV12-3/TRBV12-4
CDR3: ASSSQGTTEAF

size: -
J: TRBJ2-2
V: TRBV24-1
CDR3: ATSDRTSGRRGTGELF

size: -
J: TRBJ1-1
V: TRBV9
CDR3: ASSVGQGVNTEAF

size: -
J: TRBJ1-1
V: TRBV5-8
CDR3: ASSFWGVGTEAF

size: once
J: TRBJ1-3
V: TRBV4-1
CDR3: ASSLPSDRVWRGNTIY

size: -
J: TRBJ1-2
V: TRBV28
CDR3: ASSGPEGAGYGYT

size: -
J: TRBJ1-1
V: TRBV10-3
CDR3: AISPGQGGTEAF

size: -
J: TRBJ1-2
V: TRBV7-9
CDR3: ASSPSSGTEVYGYT

size: -
J: TRBJ1-2
V: TRBV4-1
CDR3: ASSLTEQRTDYGYT

size: -
J: TRBJ1-1
V: TRBV19
CDR3: ASSVATGFEAF

size: -
J: TRBJ2-1
V: TRBV7-9
CDR3: ASSSPGFSYNEQF

size: -
J: TRBJ1-6
V: TRBV30
CDR3: AWSVGTANSPLH

size: -
J: TRBJ2-1
V: TRBV3-1/TRBV3-2
CDR3: ASSQDGGQASYNEQF

size: many
J: TRBJ2-1
V: TRBV28
CDR3: ASSLPRGHREEQF

size: -
J: TRBJ2-1
V: TRBV6-5
CDR3: ASSYRGGLF

size: -
J: TRBJ1-1
V: TRBV7-9
CDR3: ASSPAGGSEAF

size: -
J: TRBJ1-6
V: TRBV12-5
CDR3: ASGLVRWQGASSSYNSPLH

size: -
J: TRBJ1-2
V: TRBV27
CDR3: ASSFDRAHYGYT

size: -
J: TRBJ2-2
V: TRBV16
CDR3: ASSQSLTGELF

size: -
J: TRBJ2-4
V: TRBV19
CDR3: ASSIVLARLAKNIQY

size: -
J: TRBJ1-3
V: TRBV19
CDR3: ASSMSAGVLGNTIY

size: -
J: TRBJ1-5
V: TRBV15
CDR3: ATSSQGMGQPQH

size: -
J: TRBJ2-1
V: TRBV24-1
CDR3: ATSDYLADSYNEQF

size: -
J: TRBJ1-4
V: TRBV2
CDR3: ASSVRSLGQGLF

size: -
J: TRBJ2-1
V: TRBV7-2
CDR3: ASSLALLYRGSASYNEQF

size: -
J: TRBJ1-3
V: TRBV4-3
CDR3: ASSQTRQDNGNTIY

size: -
J: TRBJ2-1
V: TRBV9
CDR3: ASSGQGAYNEQF

size: -
J: TRBJ1-3
V: TRBV4-1
CDR3: ASSPSGGLPAAGNTIY

size: -
J: TRBJ2-1
V: TRBV11-2
CDR3: ASSFASGGSSYNEQF

size: -
J: TRBJ2-7
V: TRBV19
CDR3: ASSPGLAGVKQY

size: few
J: TRBJ2-7
V: TRBV12-3/TRBV12-4
CDR3: ASRYRDRYEQY

size: -
J: TRBJ1-2
V: TRBV6-2/TRBV6-3
CDR3: ASSDGGTESNYGYT

size: -
J: TRBJ2-2
V: TRBV24-1
CDR3: ATSDPSGLAGNTGELF

size: -
J: TRBJ1-3
V: TRBV9
CDR3: ASSVDGTGNTIY

size: -
J: TRBJ1-3
V: TRBV5-1
CDR3: ASSLGVFSGNTIY

size: once
J: TRBJ2-1
V: TRBV5-4
CDR3: ASSLYHRTSGKNTYNEQF

size: once
J: TRBJ1-6
V: TRBV7-9
CDR3: ASSSSGTPVSPLH

size: -
J: TRBJ1-5
V: TRBV19
CDR3: ASSLGRQGGQPQH

size: -
J: TRBJ1-5
V: TRBV7-9
CDR3: ASSLWTGGPGQPQH

size: -
J: TRBJ1-1
V: TRBV15
CDR3: ATGEMRNTEAF

size: -
J: TRBJ2-1
V: TRBV29-1
CDR3: SVVAVTSYNEQF

size: -
J: TRBJ2-3
V: TRBV5-1
CDR3: ASRNQGESTDTQY

size: -
J: TRBJ1-3
V: TRBV10-3
CDR3: AISGGQGPGNTIY

size: -
J: TRBJ2-1
V: TRBV10-1
CDR3: ASSDTRIGNEQF

size: -
J: TRBJ2-2
V: TRBV28
CDR3: ASNPIHGELF